The 14 T cell receptor beta chains below all came from one sample that was sequenced in a study of OX40 agonist ivuxolimab in advanced cancers. The data were produced by immunoSEQ multiplex PCR, yet TCRdb's version contains in-frame clones alone and is incomplete. The sample lists around 67,000 clones; about 80% were seen once. The input for sequencing was CD4+ or CD8+ T cells sorted from blood, taken in a trial of the OX40 agonist ivuxolimab. The receptors shown here come from an adult with an advanced solid tumor such as melanoma, head and neck, liver or kidney cancer.

The V gene is TRBV20-1, the J gene TRBJ2-7; the D is unclear. Trimming cost V 1 base and J 7 bases, with 8 bases left between them. CDR1 is DFQATT and CDR2 is SNEGSKA in the germline V gene (reference sequence). The CDR3 is 11 amino acids. The chain's CDR3 is CSARGAGEQYF. Here the CDR3 DNA reads TGCAGTGCTAGAGGTGCTGGAGAGCAGTACTTC.

The chain combines TRBV30 with TRBJ2-2; 8 bases are shared with TRBD1. There are 13 residues in the CDR3. CDR1 GTSNPN and CDR2 SVGIG come from the germline V gene (reference sequence). The DNA for the CDR3 is TGTGCTTTACAGGGGGCGAACACCGGGGAGCTGTTTTTT. It specifies CALQGANTGELFF.

The V gene is TRBV6-1, the J gene TRBJ1-5; D is uncertain. Germline lookup yields CDR1 MNHNS and CDR2 SASEGT. The CDR3 totals 13 residues. Trimming left V 8 bases short and J 0 bases short, with 8 bases between. The CDR3, as DNA: TGTGCCAGCGAGGAGAATAGCAATCAGCCCCAGCATTTT. Translating gives CASEENSNQPQHF.

The chain employs TRBV6-1 and TRBJ1-2, with unresolved D. With 8 bases removed from V and 8 bases from J, the gap between germline ends came to 18 bases. This CDR3 contains 13 residues. Germline V lookup: CDR1 MNHNS, CDR2 SASEGT. The CDR3 nucleotides are TGTGCCAGCTTGGAGTCCGGTGGAAAGGGCTACACCTTC. It is translated as CASLESGGKGYTF.

This sequence joins TRBV2 and TRBJ2-5; perhaps TRBD2 as D (6 bases). The end of the DNA is better explained by TRBJ2-7, so the J call may be wrong. The germline V gene encodes CDR1 SNHLY and CDR2 FYNNEI. The CDR3 covers 14 residues. Here the CDR3 reads CASSALVAVNEQYF. The CDR3 region has the DNA TGTGCCAGCAGTGCACTCGTAGCGGTGAACGAGCAGTACTTC.

The chain recombines TRBV15 with TRBJ2-5; maybe TRBD2 (5 bases). In germline, CDR1 is LNHNV, CDR2 YYDKDF (reference sequence). This CDR3 is 16 amino acids long. With 0 bases removed from V and 1 base from J, the gap between germline ends came to 12 bases. The CDR3 loop is CATSRDRSSGQETQYF. CDR3 bases: TGTGCCACCAGCAGAGACCGATCGAGCGGCCAAGAGACCCAGTACTTC.

The chain combines TRBV9 with TRBJ2-3; 8 nucleotides line up with TRBD2. Germline CDR1 SGDLS, CDR2 YYNGEE. V dropped 0 bases and J dropped 4; count of bases not matched to a gene: 4. This CDR3 is built from 15 residues. CDR3 nucleotides: TGTGCCAGCAGCGTAGGACTAGCGTCGTCAGATACGCAGTATTTT. Translated, it gives CASSVGLASSDTQYF. Based on the CDR3 plus reference TRBV9 and TRBJ2-3, the full variable domain is DSGVTQTPKHLITATGQRVTLRCSPRSGDLSVYWYQQSLDQGLQFLIQYYNGEERAKGNILERFSAQQFPDLHSELNLSSLELGDSALYFCASSVGLASSDTQYFGPGTRLTVL.

The chain joins TRBV11-2 to TRBJ2-3, with 10 positions matching TRBD2. After removal of 2 bases from V and 2 bases from J, the junction contained 4 bases not matched to a gene. Per the germline V gene, CDR1 is SGHAT and CDR2 is FQNNGV. The CDR3 contains 16 residues. The CDR3: CASSLLAGALTDTQYF. The CDR3 nucleotides read TGTGCCAGCAGCTTACTAGCGGGGGCCCTCACAGATACGCAGTATTTT.

The table lists this clone with a few counts. The V gene is TRBV4-1, the J gene TRBJ1-3, with D possibly TRBD1 on 6 matching bases. The V and J ends lost 4 bases and 0 bases respectively, with 16 bases between them. The germline gives CDR1 MGHRA, CDR2 YSYEKL. The length of the CDR3 is 17 residues. CDR3 nucleotide sequence: TGCGCCAGCAGCCGCGTCTCTACAGGGACCTCTGGAAACACCATATATTTT. Its translation: CASSRVSTGTSGNTIYF.

The rearrangement joins TRBV18 to TRBJ2-1; D is unclear. V lost 2 bases, J lost 4 bases, and 6 bases lay in between. This CDR3 comprises 13 residues. In germline, CDR1 is KGHSH, CDR2 LQKENI. The CDR3 nucleotides are TGTGCCAGCTCACCAGGGCAGTACAATGAGCAGTTCTTC. Residues: CASSPGQYNEQFF.

The rearrangement uses TRBV21-1 and TRBJ2-7. TRBV21-1 is classified as a pseudogene. The CDR3 covers 10 residues. CDR3 sequence reads: CASGTYEQYF. In nucleotides, the CDR3 is TGTGCCAGCGGAACCTACGAGCAGTACTTC.

This rearrangement joins TRBV5-4 to TRBJ2-3; 11 bases match TRBD2. Germline values: CDR1 SGHNT, CDR2 YYREEE (reference sequence). The CDR3 covers 16 residues. Trimming removed 4 bases from V and 3 bases from J; junction bases left unmatched: 7. The CDR3 bases are TGTGCCAGCAGCCCCTTAGCGGGGGGGCCGACAGATACGCAGTATTTT. It specifies CASSPLAGGPTDTQYF.

The gene calls are TRBV5-6 and TRBJ2-5, with 9 nucleotides matching TRBD1. Germline assignment: CDR1 SGHDT and CDR2 YYEEEE. The V segment lost 3 bases and the J segment 9 bases; nucleotides outside the gene matches: 12. CDR3 length: 15 residues. CDR3 bases: TGTGCCAGCAGCTCGACCGGGACAGGGTCATGGGCCCAGTACTTC. This gives the protein CASSSTGTGSWAQYF.

The chain employs TRBV5-1 and TRBJ1-1; TRBD1 is a possible D gene (5 bases). CDR1 is SGHRS and CDR2 is YFSETQ in the germline V gene. V gave up 4 bases and J gave up 2 bases, with 18 bases separating them. CDR3 length: 16 amino acids. CDR3: CASSRDSLRANTEAFF. The CDR3 DNA sequence: TGCGCCAGCAGCCGGGACTCCCTCCGGGCCAACACTGAAGCTTTCTTT.